Below are 26 T cell receptor beta chains sequenced from a single sample in a study of blood T cell repertoires in COVID-19. Assay used: immunoSEQ multiplex PCR; TCRdb lists only in-frame clones, some missing. The data contain 250,000 to 350,000 clones, 86% of them singletons. Sequencing input: peripheral blood. The source of these receptors is a woman aged 50 to 60 with acute or convalescent COVID-19.

This clone was found a few times. The chain recombines TRBV18 with TRBJ2-2, with D hard to call. Germline values: CDR1 KGHSH, CDR2 LQKENI. Between the trimmed V and J ends, which lost 3 bases and 0 bases, there was a span of 8 bases. The CDR3 runs to 15 residues. The CDR3: CASSPLETNTGELFF. In DNA form, the CDR3 reads TGTGCCAGCTCACCGTTAGAAACGAACACCGGGGAGCTGTTTTTT.

The V and J genes are TRBV10-3 and TRBJ1-5; 10 bases align to TRBD1. Germline CDR1 ENHRY, CDR2 SYGVKD. With V trimmed by 11 bases and J by 8 bases, 12 bases remained unmatched. The CDR3 is 14 residues long. CDR3: CASNRDRGGEPQHF. For the CDR3, the DNA is TGTGCCTCAAACCGGGACAGGGGAGGTGAGCCCCAGCATTTT.

This chain links TRBV19 with TRBJ1-1, with 9 bases aligning to TRBD1. The CDR3 runs to 14 residues. V lost 4 bases and J lost 4; bases outside the gene matches: 4. Germline V lookup: CDR1 LNHDA, CDR2 SQIVND (reference sequence). The CDR3 protein is CASSNRGRSTEAFF. CDR3 bases: TGTGCCAGTAGTAACAGGGGGCGTAGCACTGAAGCTTTCTTT.

The rearrangement links TRBV27 to TRBJ2-7, with D perhaps TRBD1 (12 bases). Germline CDR1 is MNHEY and CDR2 is SMNVEV (reference sequence). The CDR3 runs 19 residues. The V end was cut by 5 bases, the J end by 3 bases, with 29 bases between. CDR3 nucleotides: TGTGCCAGCAGTAGCTCGGGACAGGGGGCTAGCGGGAGGCTCTACGAGCAGTACTTC. Amino acid sequence: CASSSSGQGASGRLYEQYF.

V and J are TRBV7-2 and TRBJ2-1; 9 bases match TRBD2. CDR3 length: 15 amino acids. CDR1 and CDR2 (germline): SGHTA, FQGNSA. V lost 6 bases and J lost 4; bases outside the gene matches: 7. The CDR3 here is CASSSGTSSYNEQFF. The CDR3 bases are TGTGCCAGCAGTTCCGGGACTAGCTCTTACAATGAGCAGTTCTTC. The full variable domain, completed using reference TRBV7-2 and TRBJ2-1, is GAGVSQSPSNKVTEKGKDVELRCDPISGHTALYWYRQSLGQGLEFLIYFQGNSAPDKSGLPSDRFSAERTGGSVSTLTIQRTQQEDSAVYLCASSSGTSSYNEQFFGPGTRLTVL.

The chain carries TRBV7-9 and TRBJ2-3, with a tentative D call TRBD1 (5 bases). V lost 3 bases, J lost 4 bases, and 17 bases lay in between. Germline V gene data show CDR1 as SEHNR and CDR2 as FQNEAQ (reference sequence). CDR3 length: 16 amino acids. The CDR3 DNA sequence: TGTGCCAGCAGCTTTTCGGCAGGGTCGTGGTCAGATACGCAGTATTTT. It yields the protein CASSFSAGSWSDTQYF. The variable domain in full, completed from reference TRBV7-9 and TRBJ2-3, reads DTGVSQNPRHKITKRGQNVTFRCDPISEHNRLYWYRQTLGQGPEFLTYFQNEAQLEKSRLLSDRFSAERPKGSFSTLEIQRTEQGDSAMYLCASSFSAGSWSDTQYFGPGTRLTVL.

The V and J genes are TRBV5-4 and TRBJ2-7, with 9 bases aligning to TRBD1. V was clipped by 4 bases and J by 2 bases; unmatched bases: 10. The CDR3 consists of 16 residues. Germline V CDR1 and CDR2: SGHNT, YYREEE (reference sequence). CDR3 protein: CASSLARDREAYEQYF. Written as DNA, the CDR3 is TGTGCCAGCAGCCTAGCCCGGGACAGGGAGGCCTACGAGCAGTACTTC. The entire variable domain, with the rest obtained from reference TRBV5-4 and TRBJ2-7, is as follows: ETGVTQSPTHLIKTRGQQVTLRCSSQSGHNTVSWYQQALGQGPQFIFQYYREEENGRGNFPPRFSGLQFPNYSSELNVNALELDDSALYLCASSLARDREAYEQYFGPGTRLTVT.

The rearrangement uses TRBV2 and TRBJ2-7, with TRBD2 matching over 9 bases. The CDR3 contains 16 residues. Germline assignment: CDR1 SNHLY and CDR2 FYNNEI. V dropped 0 bases and J dropped 6; count of bases not matched to a gene: 9. The CDR3 DNA follows: TGTGCCAGCAGTGAAGCCGTTGCGGGAGGGCTAGGCGAGCAGTACTTC. Its protein product is CASSEAVAGGLGEQYF.

This sequence joins TRBV28 and TRBJ2-1, with a tentative D call TRBD2 (7 bases). The CDR3 length is 14 residues. Trimming left V 10 bases short and J 6 bases short, with 19 bases between. CDR1 is MDHEN, CDR2 SYDVKM, per germline. As DNA, the CDR3 is TGTGCCACAAGAGAGGGGGGGAATTCCAATGAGCAGTTCTTC. Its protein is CATREGGNSNEQFF.

This clone appeared a few times. The chain joins TRBV11-2 to TRBJ2-7; 7 bases align to TRBD2. Germline CDR1 is SGHAT and CDR2 is FQNNGV. The CDR3 covers 15 residues. The J segment lost 0 bases and the V segment lost 2 bases, leaving 4 bases of the junction unmatched. CDR3 in DNA: TGTGCCAGCAGCTTAAACCGGGACTACTCCTACGAGCAGTACTTC. Its protein is CASSLNRDYSYEQYF. Filled out from reference TRBV11-2 and TRBJ2-7, the complete variable domain reads EAGVAQSPRYKIIEKRQSVAFWCNPISGHATLYWYQQILGQGPKLLIQFQNNGVVDDSQLPKDRFSAERLKGVDSTLKIQPAKLEDSAVYLCASSLNRDYSYEQYFGPGTRLTVT.

The chain employs TRBV24-1 and TRBJ2-5; a possible D gene is TRBD1 (6 bases). The germline V and J ends were trimmed by 6 bases and 5 bases, with 18 bases remaining between them. CDR3 length: 15 amino acids. Germline lookup yields CDR1 KGHDR and CDR2 SFDVKD. In DNA form, the CDR3 reads TGTGCCACCAGTCGGGACATAGGCGAGAAGGAGACCCAGTACTTC. It translates to CATSRDIGEKETQYF.

This chain joins TRBV4-3 and TRBJ2-3; possible D gene TRBD1, 6 bases. Germline V gene data show CDR1 as LGHNA and CDR2 as YSLEER. This CDR3 comprises 14 residues. Trimming pared 3 bases from V and 5 bases from J, leaving 12 bases between. The CDR3 protein is CASSHGDTRDTQYF. The CDR3 coding sequence is TGCGCCAGCAGCCACGGGGACACGAGAGATACGCAGTATTTT.

The rearrangement joins TRBV29-1 to TRBJ2-1, with D tentatively TRBD2 (5 bases). Germline loops: CDR1 SQVTM, CDR2 ANQGSEA. Between the trimmed V and J ends, which lost 4 bases and 5 bases, there was a span of 9 bases. CDR3 size: 12 residues. The CDR3 DNA reads TGCAGCGTTGGGGGAGCTAACAATGAGCAGTTCTTC. Residues: CSVGGANNEQFF.

The chain joins TRBV24-1 to TRBJ2-1; D call uncertain. In germline, CDR1 is KGHDR, CDR2 SFDVKD. This CDR3 comprises 14 residues. V shed 6 bases and J shed 1 base, with 9 bases lying between them. The DNA of the CDR3 is TGTGCCACCAGTCGGTCTTCTTCCTACAATGAGCAGTTCTTC. This encodes CATSRSSSYNEQFF.

The chain recombines TRBV7-2 with TRBJ2-7, with 8 bases that match TRBD2. J lost 5 bases, V lost 6 bases, and 9 bases had no gene match. The CDR3 covers 14 residues. The germline gives CDR1 SGHTA, CDR2 FQGNSA. The CDR3, as DNA: TGTGCCAGCAGACCAAGCGGACTAGCCCACGAGCAGTACTTC. It is translated as CASRPSGLAHEQYF.

The chain links TRBV19 to TRBJ2-2, with 12 bases that match TRBD2. Germline V gene lookup returns CDR1 LNHDA and CDR2 SQIVND (reference sequence). The V and J ends lost 6 bases and 7 bases, in that order; junction bases with no gene match: 9. The CDR3 is 16 residues long. The DNA of the CDR3 is TGTGCCAGTAGGGCCGGACTAGCGGGATCCTTCGGGGAGCTGTTTTTT. The encoded protein is CASRAGLAGSFGELFF.

V gene TRBV5-1 combines with J gene TRBJ1-4; weak D call: TRBD1 (5 bases). V shed 0 bases and J shed 4 bases, with 7 bases lying between them. This CDR3 is built from 14 residues. The germline V gene has CDR1 SGHRS and CDR2 YFSETQ. For the CDR3, the DNA is TGCGCCAGCAGCTTGGGACAGTATAATGAAAAACTGTTTTTT. It specifies CASSLGQYNEKLFF.

The CDR3 spells CASSEAARGNYGYTF. The CDR3 nucleotides read TGTGCCAGCAGTGAAGCAGCCAGGGGTAACTATGGCTACACCTTC. The chain is built from TRBV6-1 and TRBJ1-2; D is perhaps TRBD1 (6 bases). The CDR3 runs 15 residues. Per germline, CDR1 MNHNS and CDR2 SASEGT. The V gene lost 0 bases and the J gene lost 1 base, with 9 bases spanning the gap.

V usage is TRBV7-6 and J usage is TRBJ2-5, with 7 bases identical to TRBD2. V gave up 5 bases and J gave up 5 bases; unmatched junction bases: 8. Germline-derived CDR1 and CDR2 are SGHVS and FNYEAQ. The CDR3 has 14 amino acids. The CDR3 reads CASSAQTSRETQYF. CDR3 DNA: TGTGCCAGCAGCGCCCAGACTAGCAGGGAGACCCAGTACTTC.

The table lists this clone with a few counts. The J gene is TRBJ2-5, the V gene TRBV10-3; a possible D gene is TRBD2 (6 bases). From germline, CDR1 is ENHRY and CDR2 SYGVKD. The V gene lost 0 bases and the J gene lost 5 bases, with 10 bases spanning the gap. The CDR3 consists of 14 residues. The CDR3 here is CAISESAGRETQYF. CDR3 DNA sequence: TGTGCCATCAGTGAGTCTGCGGGGAGGGAGACCCAGTACTTC.

V and J are TRBV28 and TRBJ2-1, with 9 bases matching TRBD2. V lost 6 bases to trimming and J lost 1 base; unmatched junction nucleotides: 10. Germline-derived CDR1 and CDR2 are MDHEN and SYDVKM. The CDR3 sequence is 17 residues long. This CDR3 is CASRSRRLAGSYNEQFF. The DNA for the CDR3 is TGTGCCAGCAGATCGCGCCGTCTAGCGGGGTCCTACAATGAGCAGTTCTTC.

The DNA of the CDR3 is TGTGCCAGCAGTTCCTACTACGGACAGGCGGCTGAAGCTTTCTTT. It is translated as CASSSYYGQAAEAFF. V usage is TRBV28 and J usage is TRBJ1-1, with 7 bases fitting TRBD1. Per the germline V gene, CDR1 is MDHEN and CDR2 is SYDVKM. Germline trimming cut 4 bases from V and 6 bases from J; bases unmatched to any gene: 11. The CDR3 has 15 amino acids.

In its sample, this clone was seen once. J is TRBJ2-3 and V is TRBV7-3, with TRBD2 identical over 11 bases. The length of the CDR3 is 16 residues. Germline values: CDR1 SGHTA, CDR2 FQGTGA. V lost 5 bases and J lost 6; bases outside the gene matches: 10. The CDR3 sequence is CASSAVTSGGSDTQYF. CDR3 nucleotide sequence: TGTGCCAGCAGCGCGGTTACTAGCGGGGGATCCGATACGCAGTATTTT.

V is TRBV6-1 and J is TRBJ2-1; TRBD2 is a possible D gene (5 bases). The CDR3 has 14 amino acids. Germline CDR1 and CDR2: MNHNS and SASEGT. The V end was cut by 11 bases, the J end by 8 bases, with 22 bases between. The CDR3 bases are TGTGCCGGAGCTACGCCTAGCAACGGGGATGAGCAGTTCTTC. Residues: CAGATPSNGDEQFF.

This chain links TRBV7-2 with TRBJ2-7, with 7 bases aligning to TRBD1. Trimming took 4 bases from V and 2 from J; bases not matched to a gene: 5. The CDR3 totals 14 residues. Germline assignment: CDR1 SGHTA and CDR2 FQGNSA. The CDR3 nucleotides read TGTGCCAGCAGCTATCCCGGGACAGCCTACGAGCAGTACTTC. Translating gives CASSYPGTAYEQYF.

In this sample, this clone turned up a few times. The chain has TRBV6-5 and TRBJ1-3, with D possibly being TRBD1 (6 bases). CDR3 length: 13 amino acids. V dropped 6 bases and J dropped 1 base, with 7 bases sitting between them. CDR1 and CDR2 (germline): MNHEY, SVGAGI. CDR3 in amino acids: CASRTGSGNTIYF. CDR3 bases: TGTGCCAGCAGGACAGGTTCTGGAAACACCATATATTTT.